This T cell receptor beta chain was documented in a study of identifying expanded T cells in peripheral blood. Study results and caveats: Two-week clone count variance significantly increased as total template count grew. Technical replicates showed about 1.2 changed clones; about two weeks about 16.4; four weeks 19.

Concerning this clone itself: Antigen: not known.

Assay used: immunoSEQ multiplex PCR; TCRdb lists only in-frame clones, some missing. In the table there are 70,000 to 100,000 clones, about 88% of which are singletons. Trimming cost V 5 bases and J 7 bases, with 8 bases left between them. Germline CDR1 and CDR2: LNHDA and SQIVND (reference sequence). The CDR3 has 12 amino acids. The sequence was collected from a person between 18 and 75 years old in good health. The chain carries TRBV19 and TRBJ1-4, with D perhaps matching TRBD1 (6 bases). The sample comprised blood. The CDR3 is CASSWTAEKLFF. The DNA of the CDR3 is TGTGCCAGTAGTTGGACAGCTGAAAAACTGTTTTTT.